The rows below give T cell receptor beta chains drawn from one sample of a study of PD-1 blockade in classical Hodgkin lymphoma. The method was immunoSEQ multiplex PCR; TCRdb's version includes in-frame clones alone and lacks a portion of them. The sample has 25,000 to 30,000 clones; 65% to 75% are singletons. Sequencing was performed on peripheral blood mononuclear cells (PBMCs), taken before the second cycle of nivolumab. The receptors come from a human donor with classical Hodgkin lymphoma. Each CDR3 is given with its conserved first and last residue. A D gene is named only where the DNA matches it firmly. The size field is filled for only some rows; it gives once, few, many or a size class.

cdr3_nt cdr3_aa j_call v_call d_call clone_size
TGCAGTGAGCTAGCGGGAACCATTCAGTACTTC CSELAGTIQYF TRBJ2-4 TRBV20-1 TRBD2 NA
TGCGCCAGCAGTGCAAGCGGCGATGAGCAGTTCTTC CASSASGDEQFF TRBJ2-1 TRBV10-2 NA NA
TGTGCCAGCAGCTCGGGACAGAGCTCCTACAATGAGCAGTTCTTC CASSSGQSSYNEQFF TRBJ2-1 TRBV7-7 TRBD1 few
TGTGCCAGCAGTTGGGGACTAGTAAATGAGCAGTTCTTC CASSWGLVNEQFF TRBJ2-1 TRBV27 TRBD2 NA
TGTGCCAGCACCCCTTGGGACAGGGCCGACACTGAAGCTTTCTTT CASTPWDRADTEAFF TRBJ1-1 TRBV28 TRBD1 NA
TGTGCCAGCAGTAGGACGGGGGGCACTGAAGCTTTCTTT CASSRTGGTEAFF TRBJ1-1 TRBV25-1 NA few
TGCGCCAGCAGGCAGGTAGGGCAGGGCACCTACGAGCAGTACTTC CASRQVGQGTYEQYF TRBJ2-7 TRBV5-1 NA NA
TGTGCCAGCAGCTTAGGTGGAGCCTATGGCTACACCTTC CASSLGGAYGYTF TRBJ1-2 TRBV11-2 NA few
TGTGCCAGTAGTATGCCGGGGCAAGAGACCCAGTACTTC CASSMPGQETQYF TRBJ2-5 TRBV19 NA few
TGTGCCAGCTCACTGACACAGGGGAGTGAAAAACTGTTTTTT CASSLTQGSEKLFF TRBJ1-4 TRBV18 TRBD1 NA
TGTGCCAGTAGTTTTCTAGCGGGGGGGGTAGAGACCCAGTACTTC CASSFLAGGVETQYF TRBJ2-5 TRBV19 TRBD2 NA
TGTGCCAGCAGTTCCCGGGCCGGTCAGCCCCAGCATTTT CASSSRAGQPQHF TRBJ1-5 TRBV28 NA NA
TGTGCCAGCACAGGGGACGTCGCGGGCAATCAGCCCCAGCATTTT CASTGDVAGNQPQHF TRBJ1-5 TRBV2 NA NA
TGTGCCAGCAGCCTGAGCGGGAGCAGGGAGCAGTTCTTC CASSLSGSREQFF TRBJ2-1 TRBV5-6 TRBD2 NA
TGTGCCAGCAGCTTAATGGTAGGTGGACAGCTGAACACTGAAGCTTTCTTT CASSLMVGGQLNTEAFF TRBJ1-1 TRBV7-6 NA medium-sized
TGTGCCAGCTCACGCCGGGATAGCTCCTACAATGAGCAGTTCTTC CASSRRDSSYNEQFF TRBJ2-1 TRBV18 NA NA
TGTGCCAGCAGTTACCGGGACAGTGGCGGCTACACCTTC CASSYRDSGGYTF TRBJ1-2 TRBV7-2 TRBD1 few
TGTGCCAGCAGCTTAGTACAGGGTTACAATGAGCAGTTCTTC CASSLVQGYNEQFF TRBJ2-1 TRBV7-9 NA NA
TGCGCCAGCAGTGAGTCAGGTTATGGCTACACCTTC CASSESGYGYTF TRBJ1-2 TRBV10-2 NA NA
TGTGCCAGCAGCTTAGCAGGTCTGGTGGGGGAGACCCAGTACTTC CASSLAGLVGETQYF TRBJ2-5 TRBV7-9 NA NA
TGTGCCAGTAGTAATCGCCGGGGGTTGGACTATGGCTACACCTTC CASSNRRGLDYGYTF TRBJ1-2 TRBV19 NA NA
TGTGCCAGTACCATGGTAGGGGGGACTGAAGCTTTCTTT CASTMVGGTEAFF TRBJ1-1 TRBV19 NA NA
TGTGCCAGCAGTTCCCCGGGACTTGAGTATTTT CASSSPGLEYF TRBJ2-3 TRBV28 NA NA
TGTGCCAGCAGTGAATGGGGGAGAGAGACCCAGTACTTC CASSEWGRETQYF TRBJ2-5 TRBV2 NA few
TGCGCCAGCAGCCCCGTATGGGACGGCCGCACAGATACGCAGTATTTT CASSPVWDGRTDTQYF TRBJ2-3 TRBV4-1 NA few
TGTGCCAGCAGCTTCCAATCGACTAGCGGGAGGAGAAATGAGCAGTTCTTC CASSFQSTSGRRNEQFF TRBJ2-1 TRBV5-8 TRBD2 NA
TGTGCCATCCACGGGCTAAGCACCGGGGAGCTGTTTTTT CAIHGLSTGELFF TRBJ2-2 TRBV10-3 NA NA
TGCAGCGCCTGGGACGCCGGCTACACCTTC CSAWDAGYTF TRBJ1-2 TRBV29-1 NA NA
TGTGCCGGCCGGTGGACCGCAGCCTATTATAGCAATCAGCCCCAGCATTTT CAGRWTAAYYSNQPQHF TRBJ1-5 TRBV6-4 NA NA
TGTGCCATCAGTGAGTCGGGGGGACAGGGTGTGAACACTGAAGCTTTCTTT CAISESGGQGVNTEAFF TRBJ1-1 TRBV10-3 TRBD1 NA
TGTGCCAGCAGTGAAGCGACAGCGATGAACACTGAAGCTTTCTTT CASSEATAMNTEAFF TRBJ1-1 TRBV2 NA NA
TGTGCCAGCTCACCTAAGTCGGACAGGACGAACTCTGGAAACACCATATATTTT CASSPKSDRTNSGNTIYF TRBJ1-3 TRBV18 TRBD1 NA
TGTGCCAGCAGCTTAGTAGCGGGGGCGGCCGGGGAGCTGTTTTTT CASSLVAGAAGELFF TRBJ2-2 TRBV7-9 TRBD2 NA
TGTGCCAGCAGCTCCCCCGGGGCTAGCGGGGGGCGTATCGATGAGCAGTTCTTC CASSSPGASGGRIDEQFF TRBJ2-1 TRBV7-9 TRBD2 NA
TGTGCCAGCAGTTTTTCGTCCGTTAGCAATCAGCCCCAGCATTTT CASSFSSVSNQPQHF TRBJ1-5 TRBV28 NA NA
TGCGCCAGCAGCTTGGCCGGGACAGGGGGCGTCAATGGCTACACCTTC CASSLAGTGGVNGYTF TRBJ1-2 TRBV5-1 TRBD1 NA
TGTGCCAGCAGCCCAGGGGGGCTCTATGGCTACACCTTC CASSPGGLYGYTF TRBJ1-2 TRBV28 TRBD1 few
TGTGCCAGCAGTTCCCCCCGTCTCTACGAGCAGTACTTC CASSSPRLYEQYF TRBJ2-7 TRBV6-6 NA NA
TGTGCCAGCAGGACAGGTTGGACCTACAATGAGCAGTTCTTC CASRTGWTYNEQFF TRBJ2-1 TRBV2 NA many
TGCGCCAGCAGTGGTGGACTAACAGATACGCAGTATTTT CASSGGLTDTQYF TRBJ2-3 TRBV10-1 NA NA
TGTGCCAGCAGGCAGGGGGCTAGCGGGAGAATATCGAATGAGCAGTTCTTC CASRQGASGRISNEQFF TRBJ2-1 TRBV7-6 TRBD2 NA
TGTGCCAGCAGACGGACAGGGGGCGGTTACGAGCAGTACTTC CASRRTGGGYEQYF TRBJ2-7 TRBV6-5 TRBD1 NA
TGTGCCAGCGGCCGTGGAAACACCATATATTTT CASGRGNTIYF TRBJ1-3 TRBV28 NA once
TGTGCCAGCAGCGCCCCCGGGACAGGATACAATGAGCAGTTCTTC CASSAPGTGYNEQFF TRBJ2-1 TRBV9 TRBD1 NA
TGTGCCAGCAGCTTAGCCGGAGATGGCTACACCTTC CASSLAGDGYTF TRBJ1-2 TRBV7-2 NA few
TGTGCCAGCACCATCACAAGGGGAACTGAAGCTTTCTTT CASTITRGTEAFF TRBJ1-1 TRBV27 NA many
TGTGCCAGCAGCCTAACCGGACAGTACAATGAGCAGTTCTTC CASSLTGQYNEQFF TRBJ2-1 TRBV7-9 NA NA
TGTGCCAGCAGTTTCTATAGCGGACAGCCCTACGAGCAGTACTTC CASSFYSGQPYEQYF TRBJ2-7 TRBV27 NA NA
TGTGCCAGCAGCGTGGACCCCGCGCGGGAGTCAGATACGCAGTATTTT CASSVDPARESDTQYF TRBJ2-3 TRBV9 TRBD2 NA
TGTGCCAGCAGCTTAGCGCTTACCACAGATACGCAGTATTTT CASSLALTTDTQYF TRBJ2-3 TRBV7-8 NA NA
TGCAGTGGGGCGAACACTGAAGCTTTCTTT CSGANTEAFF TRBJ1-1 TRBV29-1 NA NA
TGTGCCAGCAGTCCCGGGGGGGTGGCCACAGATACGCAGTATTTT CASSPGGVATDTQYF TRBJ2-3 TRBV28 TRBD2 NA
TGTGCCAGCAGCCTCACAGGACAGTCCGGAAACACCATATATTTT CASSLTGQSGNTIYF TRBJ1-3 TRBV9 NA NA
TGTGCCAGCACCCCTGTGACCTCAACCGGGGAGCTGTTTTTT CASTPVTSTGELFF TRBJ2-2 TRBV7-8 NA NA
TGTGCCAGCAGCTCCGGACAGAACTACAATCAGCCCCAGCATTTT CASSSGQNYNQPQHF TRBJ1-5 TRBV7-9 NA few
TGTGCCAGCTCACGGATCTCAGATACGCAGTATTTT CASSRISDTQYF TRBJ2-3 TRBV18 NA NA
TGTGCCAGCAGCACGTACTCCTCTTCTGAGCAGTTCTTC CASSTYSSSEQFF TRBJ2-1 TRBV6-4 NA NA
TGCGCCAGCAGCAGCGGGACCCGGGCCGGGGAGCTGTTTTTT CASSSGTRAGELFF TRBJ2-2 TRBV5-1 TRBD2 NA